Sequencing of this T cell receptor (beta chain) was carried out in a study of cytomegalovirus exposure and HLA in healthy donors. A remark on this clone: Its specificity is not known.

The CDR3 loop spans 15 amino acids. J was trimmed by 2 bases and V by 6 bases; bases with no gene match: 8. Germline V lookup: CDR1 MNHEY, CDR2 SMNVEV (reference sequence). The study, taken as a whole, reports: Excluded: some indistinguishable V segments such as TRBV6-2 and TRBV6-3.

This PCR relied on a set of 60 Vbeta primers and 13 Jbeta primers. Measured with immunoSEQ multiplex PCR; TCRdb has only the in-frame clones, and not every one. The table lists roughly 180,000 clones, about three quarters of them singletons. This receptor was obtained from a man aged 18 to 35 in good health and CMV-seronegative. The chain carries TRBV27 and TRBJ2-7, with 9 bases that match TRBD2. The sample was PBMCs. CDR3 DNA sequence: TGTGCCAGCAGGGATCGGACTAGCGAGGCCTACGAGCAGTACTTC. This codes for CASRDRTSEAYEQYF.